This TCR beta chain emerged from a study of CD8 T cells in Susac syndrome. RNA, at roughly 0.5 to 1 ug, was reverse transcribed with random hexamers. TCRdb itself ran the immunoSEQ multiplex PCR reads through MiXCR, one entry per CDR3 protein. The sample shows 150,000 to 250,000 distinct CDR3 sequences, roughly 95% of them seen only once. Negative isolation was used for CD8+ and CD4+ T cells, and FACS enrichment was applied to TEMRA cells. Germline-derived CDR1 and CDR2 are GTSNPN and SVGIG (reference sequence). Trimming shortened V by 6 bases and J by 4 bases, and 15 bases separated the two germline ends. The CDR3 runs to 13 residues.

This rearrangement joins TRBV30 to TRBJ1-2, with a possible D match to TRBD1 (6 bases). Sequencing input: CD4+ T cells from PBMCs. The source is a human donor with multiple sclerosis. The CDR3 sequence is CACRRGQLYGYTF. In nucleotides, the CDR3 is TGTGCCTGCCGCCGGGGACAACTCTATGGCTACACCTTC.